One and the same sample provided the 13 T cell receptor beta chains below, sequenced in a study of tumor-infiltrating lymphocytes in localized non-small cell lung cancer. Produced via immunoSEQ multiplex PCR; TCRdb's table is partial and in-frame only. The sample includes 15,000 to 16,000 clones, roughly two thirds of them seen just once. The specimen sequenced was lung tumor tissue. The receptors were gathered from a human donor with non-small cell lung cancer.

The chain carries TRBV19 and TRBJ1-1; 7 bases map to TRBD1. The trim removed 5 bases at V and 3 bases at J, leaving 6 bases unmatched. CDR3 length equals 14 residues. Per the germline V gene, CDR1 is LNHDA and CDR2 is SQIVND (reference sequence). The CDR3 region is CASSPRQGDTEAFF. Written as DNA, the CDR3 is TGTGCCAGTAGTCCCAGACAGGGTGACACTGAAGCTTTCTTT.

This sequence joins TRBV30 and TRBJ2-7; D possibly corresponds to TRBD1 (5 bases). In germline, CDR1 is GTSNPN, CDR2 SVGIG (reference sequence). Trimming took off 4 bases at V and 3 bases at J, with 7 bases between the two ends. The length of the CDR3 is 11 residues. The CDR3 here is CAWTRGYEQYF. Written as DNA, the CDR3 is TGTGCCTGGACAAGGGGCTACGAGCAGTACTTC.

The V call is TRBV7-3, the J call TRBJ2-1, with 10 bases lining up with TRBD2. Losses at the gene ends were 5 bases for V and 13 bases for J; bases not matched to a gene: 8. The CDR3 spans 13 residues. Germline loops: CDR1 SGHTA, CDR2 FQGTGA. CDR3 sequence: CASSPTGTSVQFF. CDR3 coding DNA: TGTGCCAGCAGCCCAACCGGGACTAGCGTTCAGTTCTTC.

The chain has TRBV5-1 and TRBJ2-2; the D is unclear. The ends were cut back, 0 bases at V and 2 bases at J, with 11 bases in the middle. Germline V lookup: CDR1 SGHRS, CDR2 YFSETQ. CDR3 size: 16 residues. The CDR3 protein is CASSLALSSNTGELFF. The DNA for the CDR3 is TGCGCCAGCAGCTTGGCCCTCTCTTCTAACACCGGGGAGCTGTTTTTT.

V gene TRBV7-2 combines with J gene TRBJ2-1; D assignment may be TRBD1 or TRBD2 (5 bases each). Germline V gives CDR1 SGHTA, CDR2 FQGNSA. The CDR3 contains 15 residues. The germline V and J ends were trimmed by 7 bases and 1 base, with 14 bases remaining between them. In DNA form, the CDR3 reads TGTGCCAGCAAACTCCAAGAGGGGTCCTACAATGAGCAGTTCTTC. It is translated as CASKLQEGSYNEQFF.

V is TRBV15 and J is TRBJ1-2; perhaps TRBD1 as D (6 bases). The germline V gene encodes CDR1 LNHNV and CDR2 YYDKDF (reference sequence). Trimming left V 4 bases short and J 7 bases short, with 13 bases between. This CDR3 comprises 13 residues. Written as DNA, the CDR3 is TGTGCCACCAGCATTAACAGGGTTGGTGGCTACACCTTC. Protein product: CATSINRVGGYTF.

The V gene is TRBV7-2, the J gene TRBJ2-1; 9 bases are shared with TRBD2. The CDR3 totals 16 residues. The V gene's germline CDR1 is SGHTA and CDR2 FQGNSA. V shed 1 base and J 4 bases; nucleotides not matched to a gene: 5. CDR3 sequence: CASSLDRSGRYNEQFF. Here the CDR3 DNA reads TGTGCCAGCAGCTTAGATCGTAGCGGGAGATACAATGAGCAGTTCTTC.

This CDR3 is CASSPGVGDYEQYF. In DNA form, the CDR3 reads TGTGCCAGCAGCCCAGGGGTCGGGGACTACGAGCAGTACTTC. The chain links TRBV6-5 to TRBJ2-7, with D possibly TRBD1 on 6 matching bases. CDR3 length equals 14 residues. V was clipped by 6 bases and J by 3 bases, with 15 bases between them. The germline V gene has CDR1 MNHEY and CDR2 SVGAGI.

This clone was detected a few times. DNA of the CDR3: TGTGCCAGCAGCGCGGACGGACAGGGGAAAGATGGCTACACCTTC. As protein: CASSADGQGKDGYTF. The chain uses TRBV7-9 and TRBJ1-2; 9 nucleotides match TRBD1. J gave up 6 bases and V 5 bases, and 10 bases lay outside the gene matches. The germline gives CDR1 SEHNR, CDR2 FQNEAQ (reference sequence). CDR3 length: 15 residues.

In its sample, this clone is medium-sized (0.01 to 0.1%). The chain combines TRBV2 with TRBJ2-7; 11 nucleotides align to TRBD2. The V gene end was trimmed by 4 bases and the J gene end by 7 bases; junction bases not matched to a gene: 9. Germline V gives CDR1 SNHLY, CDR2 FYNNEI. CDR3 length equals 15 residues. The CDR3 reads CASSGRGTSGPEQYF. The CDR3 DNA follows: TGTGCCAGCAGTGGAAGGGGGACTAGCGGCCCGGAGCAGTACTTC.

J is TRBJ2-7 and V is TRBV4-3; 7 nucleotides match TRBD1. The CDR3 runs 13 residues. Germline V gives CDR1 LGHNA, CDR2 YSLEER. V shed 1 base and J 6 bases; nucleotides not matched to a gene: 3. The CDR3 reads CASSQVNRGEQYF. CDR3 nucleotide sequence: TGCGCCAGCAGCCAAGTCAACAGGGGCGAGCAGTACTTC.

This clone has only one observation. V is TRBV7-9 and J is TRBJ1-1; 7 nucleotides align to TRBD1. The CDR3 has 16 residues. V shed 5 bases, J shed 0 bases, and the junction held 9 bases outside the gene matches. Germline V gene data show CDR1 as SEHNR and CDR2 as FQNEAQ (reference sequence). Here the CDR3 DNA reads TGTGCCAGCAGCCCGCAGGGGGATACAATGAACACTGAAGCTTTCTTT. It encodes CASSPQGDTMNTEAFF.

The chain couples TRBV5-8 to TRBJ1-2; D is unclear. The V gene lost 2 bases and the J gene lost 0 bases, with 20 bases spanning the gap. Germline values: CDR1 SGHTS, CDR2 YDEGEE. The CDR3 loop spans 18 amino acids. CDR3 region: CASSFRMTRPGPNYGYTF. The CDR3 DNA sequence: TGTGCCAGCAGCTTCAGGATGACACGCCCCGGCCCTAACTATGGCTACACCTTC.